A single sample is the source of the 28 T cell receptor beta chains below, sequenced in a study of read filtering for tumor transcriptome and immune sequencing. This library used roughly 400 ng RNA and molecular barcoded adaptors spanning alpha/delta and beta/gamma chains. A single record per CDR3 protein comes from TCRdb applying MiXCR to the reads. The sample yields about 62,000 distinct CDR3 sequences, less than 20% seen once. What was sequenced was a population of CD138-negative cells sorted from bone marrow. The receptors shown here come from a donor at least 40 years old with multiple myeloma.

Many counts were recorded for this clonotype. The chain employs TRBV25-1 and TRBJ2-7; D call uncertain. Trimming cost V 1 base and J 3 bases, with 4 bases left between them. The CDR3 is 12 amino acids. Germline CDR1 reads MGHDK; CDR2 reads SYGVNS. CDR3 in amino acids: CASSEFDYEQYF. Here the CDR3 DNA reads TGTGCCAGCAGTGAATTTGACTACGAGCAGTACTTC.

In its sample, this clonotype was seen many times. This chain connects TRBV29-1 to TRBJ1-1; a weak D match, TRBD1 (6 bases). CDR3 length: 14 residues. V was cut by 7 bases and J by 1 base, with 16 bases left in between. The V gene's germline CDR1 is SQVTM and CDR2 ANQGSEA. The CDR3 here is CSGETGLGNTEAFF. Written as DNA, the CDR3 is TGCAGCGGGGAAACAGGGTTAGGGAACACTGAAGCTTTCTTT. Full variable domain (missing parts from reference TRBV29-1 and TRBJ1-1): SAVISQKPSRDICQRGTSLTIQCQVDSQVTMMFWYRQQPGQSLTLIATANQGSEATYESGFVIDKFPISRPNLTFSTLTVSNMSPEDSSIYLCSGETGLGNTEAFFGQGTRLTVV.

This clonotype was detected many times. The genes are TRBV7-8 and TRBJ2-1; no clear D. The CDR3 has 12 amino acids. The V end lost 3 bases, the J end lost 7 bases, and 7 bases lay between the germline ends. Germline CDR1 is SGHVS and CDR2 is FQNEAQ. The CDR3 DNA follows: TGTGCCAGCAGCTTCCAAGGGAATGAGCAGTTCTTC. Encoded protein: CASSFQGNEQFF.

The genes are TRBV7-9 and TRBJ1-1; the match to TRBD1 covers 8 bases. Looked up from germline, CDR1 is SEHNR and CDR2 is FQNEAQ (reference sequence). The CDR3 is made up of 14 amino acids. V lost 3 bases to trimming and J lost 3 bases; unmatched junction nucleotides: 3. The CDR3 DNA follows: TGTGCCAGCAGCTTCGACAGGGGTGACACTGAAGCTTTCTTT. This encodes CASSFDRGDTEAFF.

This clonotype has a handful of counts. The chain is built from TRBV5-1 and TRBJ2-2; D might be TRBD2 (6 bases). This CDR3 is 16 amino acids long. V was shortened by 4 bases and J by 2 bases, with 15 bases between the two germline ends. Germline lookup yields CDR1 SGHRS and CDR2 YFSETQ. CDR3 nucleotides: TGCGCCAGCAGCCCCTCCGGGGGTATAAACACCGGGGAGCTGTTTTTT. This sequence encodes CASSPSGGINTGELFF.

This clonotype was counted at least ten times. The rearrangement uses TRBV10-3 and TRBJ1-2; D call uncertain. V lost 0 bases, J lost 5 bases, and 10 bases lay in between. Germline CDR1 reads ENHRY; CDR2 reads SYGVKD. CDR3 length equals 14 residues. CDR3 DNA: TGTGCCATCAGTGAGTCGAGCCGGGGTTATGGCTACACCTTC. Protein sequence: CAISESSRGYGYTF.

CDR3 protein: CASSLGAGARQPQHF. CDR3 coding DNA: TGTGCCAGCAGCTTGGGGGCAGGGGCTAGGCAGCCCCAGCATTTT. The chain has TRBV5-5 and TRBJ1-5, with D perhaps TRBD1 (6 bases). The CDR3 contains 15 residues. The germline CDR1 and CDR2 sequences are SGHKS and YYEKEE (reference sequence). Trimming took off 0 bases at V and 7 bases at J, with 14 bases between the two ends.

A single count supports this clonotype. A single base separates this from a much larger clone, so it may be a read error. The chain uses TRBV5-1 and TRBJ1-2, with D hard to call. This CDR3 is built from 16 residues. The V gene lost 4 bases and the J gene lost 3 bases, with 19 bases spanning the gap. The germline V gene has CDR1 SGHRS and CDR2 YFSETQ. CDR3 loop: CASSGAGPLLDYGYTF. As DNA, the CDR3 is TGCGCCAGCAGCGGAGCCGGGCCCCTCCTCGACTATGGCTACACCTTC. The full variable domain, with the rest looked up from reference TRBV5-1 and TRBJ1-2, is KAGVTQTPRYLIKTRGQQVTLSCSPISGHRSVSWYQQTPGQGLQFLFEYFSETQRNKGNFPGRFSGRQFSNSRSEMNVSTLELGDSALYLCASSGAGPLLDYGYTFGSGTRLTVV.

In its sample, this clonotype was seen a few times. The genes are TRBV6-6 and TRBJ2-3, with a possible D match to TRBD2 (5 bases). CDR3 size: 14 residues. CDR1 is MNHNY, CDR2 SVGAGI, per germline (reference sequence). Trimming cost V 2 bases and J 6 bases, with 12 bases left between them. CDR3 in DNA: TGTGCCAGCAGTTACGGCGGGCCGGGCGATACGCAGTATTTT. The encoded protein is CASSYGGPGDTQYF.

This clonotype was observed many times. This chain joins TRBV20-1 and TRBJ2-3; 14 nucleotides align to TRBD2. The CDR3 covers 15 residues. Germline CDR1 DFQATT, CDR2 SNEGSKA (reference sequence). V lost 4 bases to trimming and J lost 4 bases; unmatched junction nucleotides: 4. The CDR3 loop is CSATGTSGGADTQYF. CDR3 bases: TGCAGTGCTACCGGGACTAGCGGGGGTGCAGATACGCAGTATTTT.

This clonotype has ten or more counts. The chain employs TRBV28 and TRBJ2-7, with 15 bases lining up with TRBD2. This CDR3 has 21 residues. V shed 0 bases, J shed 9 bases, and the junction held 21 bases outside the gene matches. Germline values: CDR1 MDHEN, CDR2 SYDVKM. This CDR3 is CASSLWVGLAGGSQFWPRQYF. DNA of the CDR3: TGTGCCAGCAGTTTATGGGTGGGACTAGCGGGAGGTTCGCAATTCTGGCCGAGGCAGTACTTC.

Many counts were recorded for this clonotype. This chain connects TRBV20-1 to TRBJ2-6; perhaps TRBD2 as D (5 bases). The CDR3 totals 15 residues. V gave up 5 bases and J gave up 9 bases, with 20 bases separating them. CDR1 and CDR2 (germline): DFQATT, SNEGSKA (reference sequence). The chain's CDR3 is CSAPGPLGEGNVLTF. CDR3 coding DNA: TGCAGTGCTCCAGGACCGCTCGGGGAAGGCAACGTCCTGACTTTC.

This clonotype was counted at least ten times. The chain uses TRBV5-1 and TRBJ2-7, with a possible D match to TRBD1 (5 bases). Trimming pared 5 bases from V and 1 base from J, leaving 19 bases between. CDR1 is SGHRS, CDR2 YFSETQ, per germline. The CDR3 spans 16 residues. The CDR3 sequence: CASSESTGLSSYEQYF. The CDR3 DNA is TGCGCCAGCAGTGAAAGCACAGGCCTCTCTTCCTACGAGCAGTACTTC.

This clonotype was picked up one time. The J gene is TRBJ1-5, the V gene TRBV28; D gene unclear. The CDR3 loop spans 14 amino acids. Per the germline V gene, CDR1 is MDHEN and CDR2 is SYDVKM. With 6 bases removed from V and 6 bases from J, the gap between germline ends came to 15 bases. The CDR3 sequence: CASRAAARSQPQHF. CDR3 nucleotides: TGTGCCAGCAGAGCGGCAGCAAGGAGTCAGCCCCAGCATTTT.

Many counts were recorded for this clonotype. This chain uses TRBV10-3 with TRBJ2-7, with 7 bases matching TRBD1. CDR1 ENHRY and CDR2 SYGVKD come from the germline V gene. Trimming at V came to 8 bases and at J to 6 bases, leaving 13 bases not matched to a gene. The CDR3 loop spans 14 amino acids. This CDR3 reads CAIRKRDRASEQYF. The CDR3 DNA reads TGTGCCATCCGCAAGCGAGACAGGGCTTCCGAGCAGTACTTC.

The chain recombines TRBV29-1 with TRBJ2-7, with TRBD1 identical over 7 bases. V shed 8 bases and J 4 bases; nucleotides not matched to a gene: 5. CDR3 length: 11 amino acids. Germline CDR1 SQVTM, CDR2 ANQGSEA. The CDR3 protein is CSQLQGYEQYF. The CDR3 nucleotides are TGCAGCCAACTACAGGGGTACGAGCAGTACTTC.

This clonotype is a singleton in its sample. Here the CDR3 omits its conserved ending phenylalanine or tryptophan, so a read error is the likely source. No DNA is shown, since the ends of the CDR3 on it are uncertain; the CDR3 is the one TCRdb lists. V and J are TRBV24-1 and TRBJ1-1; no check of the table's D call, TRBD1, against the DNA was made. Germline loops: CDR1 KGHDR, CDR2 SFDVKD. Ends included, the CDR3 has 13 residues. CDR3 loop: CATSDWDRREALL.

This clonotype was recorded many times. For the CDR3, the DNA is TGTGCCAGCAGCTTACTAGGGACGACTGAAGCTTTCTTT. This translates into CASSLLGTTEAFF. This chain joins TRBV13 and TRBJ1-1, with D possibly matching TRBD1 (5 bases). The CDR3 is made up of 13 amino acids. The V and J ends lost 2 bases and 5 bases respectively, with 9 bases between them. Germline V gene sequence: CDR1 PRHDT, CDR2 FYEKMQ (reference sequence).

With regard to this clonotype: With a much larger clone just one base away, this may be a read error. J is TRBJ2-5 and V is TRBV7-9; D is perhaps TRBD1 or TRBD2 (6 bases each). CDR1 SEHNR and CDR2 FQNEAQ come from the germline V gene (reference sequence). This CDR3 region has 15 residues. V was pared by 8 bases and J by 0 bases, with 16 bases between. Here the CDR3 reads CASGPRRGHQETQYF. The CDR3 nucleotides read TGTGCCAGCGGCCCCCGACGGGGGCACCAAGAGACCCAGTACTTC.

This clonotype came up many times. The CDR3 loop is CASSSYYEQYF. The CDR3 DNA reads TGTGCCAGCAGTTCCTATTACGAGCAGTACTTC. This chain connects TRBV28 to TRBJ2-7; no clear D gene. Trimming removed 4 bases from V and 4 bases from J, with 5 bases in between. CDR3 length: 11 amino acids. Per germline, CDR1 MDHEN and CDR2 SYDVKM.

This clonotype has ten or more counts. The gene calls are TRBV2 and TRBJ2-6; D ambiguous. This CDR3 is built from 14 residues. Looked up from germline, CDR1 is SNHLY and CDR2 is FYNNEI. In DNA, the CDR3 is TGTGCTAGCTTTCCCCGGACCGGGGCCAACGTCCTGACTTTC. This encodes CASFPRTGANVLTF.

This clonotype was counted ten times or more. This chain connects TRBV6-2 or TRBV6-3 to TRBJ1-5, with 10 positions matching TRBD1. The CDR3 has 17 residues. Germline V gene data show CDR1 as MNHEY and CDR2 as SVGEGT. The V segment lost 5 bases and the J segment 3 bases; nucleotides outside the gene matches: 10. The CDR3 loop reads CASSPRDRGPLNQPQHF. In DNA, the CDR3 is TGTGCCAGCAGTCCCCGGGACAGGGGACCGCTCAATCAGCCCCAGCATTTT.

This clonotype appeared many times. The chain employs TRBV5-1 and TRBJ1-1; no definite D call. Germline V gene data show CDR1 as SGHRS and CDR2 as YFSETQ. The V end lost 0 bases, the J end lost 1 base, and 10 bases lay between the germline ends. The CDR3 is 15 residues long. The CDR3 DNA sequence: TGCGCCAGCAGCTTGGAGAGGATACCGAACACTGAAGCTTTCTTT. The encoded protein is CASSLERIPNTEAFF.

A remark on this clonotype: This sequence may be a read error, since a much larger clone differs from it by one base. The chain joins TRBV18 to TRBJ2-5; D is ambiguous. The CDR3 is made up of 13 amino acids. Germline V gives CDR1 KGHSH, CDR2 LQKENI. Trimming took 2 bases from V and 3 from J, leaving 7 bases between them. The CDR3 DNA follows: TGTGCCAGCTCACCATCAAGGGAAGAGACCCAGTACTTC. It translates to CASSPSREETQYF. The full variable domain, in which reference TRBV18 and TRBJ2-5 provide the parts outside the CDR3, is NAGVMQNPRHLVRRRGQEARLRCSPMKGHSHVYWYRQLPEEGLKFMVYLQKENIIDESGMPKERFSAEFPKEGPSILRIQQVVRGDSAAYFCASSPSREETQYFGPGTRLLVL.

This clonotype has at least ten counts. The chain combines TRBV5-1 with TRBJ2-6; D gene unclear. This CDR3 spans 15 amino acids. Germline V CDR1 and CDR2: SGHRS, YFSETQ. V was clipped by 1 base and J by 0 bases, with 5 bases between them. CDR3 sequence: CASSLRVSGANVLTF. The CDR3 region has the DNA TGCGCCAGCAGCTTGAGGGTCTCTGGGGCCAACGTCCTGACTTTC.

About this clonotype: One base away lies a much larger clone, so this may be a sequencing read error. The chain carries TRBV2 and TRBJ2-7; the match to TRBD1 covers 8 bases. The CDR3 is made up of 13 amino acids. Looked up from germline, CDR1 is SNHLY and CDR2 is FYNNEI. Trimming at V came to 8 bases and at J to 6 bases, leaving 9 bases not matched to a gene. CDR3 amino acids: CASVLDREAEQYF. CDR3 DNA sequence: TGTGCCAGCGTGCTGGACAGGGAGGCCGAGCAGTACTTC.

This clonotype appeared many times. The CDR3 bases are TGCAGTGCTAGAGGCAGTCTTCTTTACAATGAGCAGTTCTTC. It translates to CSARGSLLYNEQFF. This chain uses TRBV20-1 with TRBJ2-1, with D uncertain. Germline CDR1 and CDR2: DFQATT and SNEGSKA (reference sequence). The V gene lost 1 base and the J gene lost 4 bases, with 11 bases spanning the gap. The CDR3 is 14 amino acids.

This clonotype has a count of ten or more. This chain uses TRBV20-1 with TRBJ2-7, with a weak D call TRBD1 (6 bases). Germline CDR1 is DFQATT and CDR2 is SNEGSKA (reference sequence). Trimming cost V 3 bases and J 5 bases, with 23 bases left between them. The CDR3 is 16 amino acids. CDR3 loop: CSASRPTTGRTNEQYF. The CDR3 nucleotides read TGCAGTGCTAGCAGGCCGACGACAGGCCGGACGAACGAGCAGTACTTC.